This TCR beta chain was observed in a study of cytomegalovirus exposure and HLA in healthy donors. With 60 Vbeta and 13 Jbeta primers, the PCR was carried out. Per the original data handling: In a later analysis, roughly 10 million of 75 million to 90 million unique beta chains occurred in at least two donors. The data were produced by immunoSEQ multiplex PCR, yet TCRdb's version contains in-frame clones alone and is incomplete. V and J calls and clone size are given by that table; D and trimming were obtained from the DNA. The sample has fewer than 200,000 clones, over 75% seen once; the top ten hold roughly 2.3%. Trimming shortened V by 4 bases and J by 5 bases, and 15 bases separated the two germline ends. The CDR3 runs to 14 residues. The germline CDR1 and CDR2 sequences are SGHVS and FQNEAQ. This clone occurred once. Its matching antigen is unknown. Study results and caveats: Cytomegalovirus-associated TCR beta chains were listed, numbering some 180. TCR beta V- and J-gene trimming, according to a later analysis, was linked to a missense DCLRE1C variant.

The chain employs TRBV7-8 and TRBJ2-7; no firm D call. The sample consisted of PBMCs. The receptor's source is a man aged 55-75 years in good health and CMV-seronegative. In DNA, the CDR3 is TGTGCCAGCAGCTCCGGTCTAACGCTCGACGAGCAGTACTTC. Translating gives CASSSGLTLDEQYF.